Each of the 15 T cell receptor beta chains below was sequenced from the same sample in a study of early T cells in non-severe SARS-CoV-2 infection. A single record per CDR3 protein comes from TCRdb applying MiXCR to the 5' RACE reads. The repertoire holds about 31,000 distinct CDR3 sequences, with 4.5% to 6.5% as singletons. Input material: whole blood. These receptors originate from an adult who was a healthcare worker with PCR-confirmed SARS-CoV-2 infection or an uninfected control (not recorded which).

The table lists this clonotype with many counts. The rearrangement joins TRBV4-2 to TRBJ1-5, with D possibly being TRBD1 (5 bases). Trimming removed 0 bases from V and 0 bases from J, with 6 bases in between. CDR1 LGHNA and CDR2 YNFKEQ come from the germline V gene. This CDR3 region has 15 residues. The CDR3 sequence is CASSQDRVSNQPQHF. The CDR3, as DNA: TGTGCCAGCAGCCAAGACAGGGTTAGCAATCAGCCCCAGCATTTT.

The chain uses TRBV2 and TRBJ2-4, with 10 bases matching TRBD1. This CDR3 is built from 16 residues. V shed 7 bases, J shed 1 base, and the junction held 7 bases outside the gene matches. CDR1 and CDR2 (germline): SNHLY, FYNNEI. The DNA for the CDR3 is TGTGCCAGCAAAATTTTGGACAGGGGGGCCAAAAACATTCAGTACTTC. Amino acid sequence: CASKILDRGAKNIQYF.

This clonotype came up many times. The chain uses TRBV4-2 and TRBJ2-3; TRBD2 matches at 11 bases. V was pared by 0 bases and J by 3 bases, with 2 bases of the junction left unmatched. The CDR3 covers 16 residues. Germline-derived CDR1 and CDR2 are LGHNA and YNFKEQ. In nucleotides, the CDR3 is TGTGCCAGCAGCCAAGATCTAGCGGGAGGAACAGATACGCAGTATTTT. Its translation: CASSQDLAGGTDTQYF.

This clonotype turned up a few times. The J gene is TRBJ1-1, the V gene TRBV5-1; weak D call: TRBD1 (5 bases). Germline V CDR1 and CDR2: SGHRS, YFSETQ. This CDR3 is 16 amino acids long. V was trimmed by 0 bases and J by 0 bases, leaving 12 bases between them. The chain's CDR3 is CASSLEGRALNTEAFF. DNA of the CDR3: TGCGCCAGCAGCTTGGAAGGCAGGGCGCTGAACACTGAAGCTTTCTTT.

V and J are TRBV28 and TRBJ2-7, with TRBD1 matching over 7 bases. Trimming removed 5 bases from V and 3 bases from J; junction bases left unmatched: 4. The CDR3 extends over 13 amino acids. Germline CDR1 reads MDHEN; CDR2 reads SYDVKM. This CDR3 is CASSQGQIYEQYF. DNA of the CDR3: TGTGCCAGCAGTCAGGGACAGATCTACGAGCAGTACTTC.

Remarks on this clonotype: A much more abundant neighbour one base away suggests this may be a read error. This sequence joins TRBV10-3 and TRBJ1-2, with D uncertain. This CDR3 is 13 amino acids long. Germline V gene lookup returns CDR1 ENHRY and CDR2 SYGVKD. As DNA, the CDR3 is TGTGTCATCAGTGACCCCCGAACCTATGGCTACACCTTC. It yields the protein CVISDPRTYGYTF.

In this sample, this clonotype turned up many times. The chain is built from TRBV27 and TRBJ1-6, with 7 bases fitting TRBD1. Germline lookup yields CDR1 MNHEY and CDR2 SMNVEV (reference sequence). The ends lost 5 bases at V and 5 bases at J; junction bases unmatched: 6. CDR3 size: 15 residues. The CDR3 DNA follows: TGTGCCAGCAGTGTTAGACAGGGTCATAATTCACCCCTCCACTTT. It translates to CASSVRQGHNSPLHF.

This clonotype was seen ten or more times. The V call is TRBV28, the J call TRBJ2-6; TRBD2 is a possible D gene (5 bases). CDR3 size: 17 residues. V lost 4 bases, J lost 0 bases, and 13 bases lay in between. CDR1 and CDR2 (germline): MDHEN, SYDVKM. This CDR3 reads CASSSLGLHSGANVLTF. The CDR3 DNA sequence: TGTGCCAGCAGTTCCCTCGGACTTCACTCTGGGGCCAACGTCCTGACTTTC. Combining the CDR3 with reference TRBV28 and TRBJ2-6 gives the whole variable domain DVKVTQSSRYLVKRTGEKVFLECVQDMDHENMFWYRQDPGLGLRLIYFSYDVKMKEKGDIPEGYSVSREKKERFSLILESASTNQTSMYLCASSSLGLHSGANVLTFGAGSRLTVL.

This clonotype was seen many times. The V call is TRBV28, the J call TRBJ2-3, with TRBD1 as a possible D gene (6 bases). The V gene lost 3 bases and the J gene lost 5 bases, with 15 bases spanning the gap. Germline assignment: CDR1 MDHEN and CDR2 SYDVKM. The CDR3 extends over 15 amino acids. As DNA, the CDR3 is TGTGCCAGCAGTTTGAACCCAGGGGTTGGAGATACGCAGTATTTT. This translates into CASSLNPGVGDTQYF.

This clonotype is categorized as medium-sized (0.01 to 0.1%). This rearrangement joins TRBV6-2 or TRBV6-3 to TRBJ2-7; no clear D. With 0 bases removed from V and 5 bases from J, the gap between germline ends came to 8 bases. This CDR3 has 13 residues. From germline, CDR1 is MNHEY and CDR2 SVGEGT. The CDR3 bases are TGTGCCAGCAGTTACTCGATCCCCCACGAGCAGTACTTC. Protein product: CASSYSIPHEQYF.

The table lists this clonotype with a few counts. The chain carries TRBV2 and TRBJ2-2, with D possibly TRBD1 on 5 matching bases. Per germline, CDR1 SNHLY and CDR2 FYNNEI. Trimming took 0 bases from V and 6 from J, leaving 17 bases between them. The CDR3 covers 17 residues. The CDR3 sequence is CASSEAPGRVIAGELFF. The CDR3 bases are TGTGCCAGCAGTGAAGCCCCGGGCAGGGTTATCGCCGGGGAGCTGTTTTTT.

This clonotype was picked up many times. The genes are TRBV7-9 and TRBJ2-2; tentative D call: TRBD2 (5 bases). CDR3 length equals 16 residues. Looked up from germline, CDR1 is SEHNR and CDR2 is FQNEAQ (reference sequence). V was shortened by 3 bases and J by 2 bases, with 13 bases between the two germline ends. CDR3: CASSFGGHRNTGELFF. In nucleotides, the CDR3 is TGTGCCAGCAGCTTCGGAGGTCACAGAAACACCGGGGAGCTGTTTTTT.

Ten or more counts support this clonotype. The chain recombines TRBV28 with TRBJ2-7, with D perhaps being TRBD1 or TRBD2 (6 bases each). CDR3 length: 15 amino acids. V gave up 2 bases and J gave up 1 base, with 12 bases separating them. Germline assignment: CDR1 MDHEN and CDR2 SYDVKM. The DNA of the CDR3 is TGTGCCAGCAGTTTAAGGGGGGCCCCGTCCTACGAGCAGTACTTC. Residues: CASSLRGAPSYEQYF.

The gene calls are TRBV14 and TRBJ2-3; possibly TRBD1 for D (6 bases). Germline-derived CDR1 and CDR2 are SGHDN and FVKESK. This CDR3 contains 13 residues. V was pared by 4 bases and J by 3 bases, with 8 bases between. CDR3 protein: CASSLQGTDTQYF. The CDR3, as DNA: TGTGCCAGCAGCCTACAGGGTACAGATACGCAGTATTTT.

This clonotype was recorded only once. At one of its ends the junction is not consistent with the germline gene, which may arise from a read error. The rearrangement uses TRBV7-6 and TRBJ2-1; a weak D match, TRBD2 (7 bases). The CDR3 is 16 amino acids. In germline, CDR1 is SGHVS, CDR2 FNYEAQ. Here the CDR3 reads CACSSGASGPYNEQFF. CDR3 DNA: TGTGCCTGCAGCTCAGGGGCTAGCGGCCCTTACAATGAGCAGTTCTTC.